This T cell receptor (beta chain) was identified in a study of T cells in Graves' hyperthyroidism and ophthalmopathy. Study background: Any treatment followed the collection of peripheral blood at initial diagnosis.

Criteria for exclusion of patients were uncontrolled infection, other autoimmune disease, pregnancy or lactation. Researchers took RNA transcripts and amplified the TCR beta CDR3 regions from them. Researchers ran a first-round RT-PCR on the TCR CDR3 using the HTBI primer set. A single record per CDR3 protein comes from TCRdb applying MiXCR to the multiplex PCR reads. The sample includes fewer than 350,000 distinct CDR3 sequences, roughly 21% of them seen just once. This sequence was found in a woman aged 45-60 years with Graves' hyperthyroidism. The sample comprised blood.

As DNA, the CDR3 is TGCAGTGGGAGAAGGGGCGGGGGGTGGGAGAATGAGCAGTTCTTC. As protein: CSGRRGGGWENEQFF. This chain links TRBV20-1 with TRBJ2-1; 8 positions match TRBD2. This CDR3 is 15 amino acids long. CDR1 and CDR2 (germline): DFQATT, SNEGSKA (reference sequence). With 7 bases clipped from V and 7 bases from J, the junction kept 15 bases outside the gene matches.